This T cell receptor beta chain was documented in a study of identical twins. TCRdb analysed the 5' RACE reads with MiXCR anew, one entry per CDR3 protein. The sample consists of 1.5 million or so distinct CDR3 sequences, around 33% of them appearing once. Trimming shortened V by 9 bases and J by 4 bases, and 26 bases separated the two germline ends. Looked up from germline, CDR1 is SGHDT and CDR2 is YYEEEE. This CDR3 comprises 16 residues. The chain combines TRBV5-6 with TRBJ2-7; tentative D call: TRBD2 (6 bases). This receptor was taken from a newborn girl in good health. The specimen sequenced was cord blood. This CDR3 reads CANSLRGTWRVYEQYF. The CDR3, as DNA: TGTGCCAACAGTCTCCGCGGGACCTGGAGAGTTTACGAGCAGTACTTC.